A single T cell receptor (beta chain) is shown here with its context. This clone was counted a few times. What this receptor recognizes is not known. Within one base of it there is no much larger clone, and no base qualities were kept. The cohort comprised some 700 healthy bone marrow donors. All cohort members were sampled while nominally healthy, although unrecorded immune exposures were likely present. The donor tested CMV seronegative, placing the donor among the 350 or so seronegative members of the cohort. A peripheral blood sample was provided by each donor, and peripheral blood mononuclear cells were used for TCR beta sequencing. Genomic DNA extraction from the blood cell samples was performed with the Qiagen DNeasy Blood Extraction Kit. Libraries were built with the immunoSEQ multiplex PCR assay. For the multiplex PCR, a mixture combining 60 forward primers for TCR Vbeta segments and 13 reverse primers for TCR Jbeta segments was used. The CDR3 region of rearranged TCR beta genes was amplified from genomic DNA by a multiplex PCR assay. The amplified TCR beta libraries were sequenced on the Illumina HiSeq System as 87-base-pair reads. The study's own analysis went as follows. A later analysis counted about 80 million unique TCR beta chains across the 690 or so repertoires, and some 11 million of these chains were shared by at least two donors. Raw reads were error-corrected and collapsed into unique sequences by a nearest-neighbor algorithm in which closely related sequences were merged to remove PCR and sequencing errors. CDR3 sequences were aligned to IMGT reference sequences to assign V, D and J gene segments. For a sequence to be retained, at least a six-nucleotide match to both a V gene segment and a J gene segment was required. A rearrangement was called productive if the CDR3 had no stop codons and remained in frame with V and J, and every other rearrangement was called non-productive. CDR3 was defined according to IMGT convention as the region running from the second conserved V-encoded cysteine to the conserved J-encoded phenylalanine. In an earlier analysis of approximately 590 of the donors, sequences lacking an unambiguous match to a single V gene segment were excluded. In an earlier analysis of approximately 500 of the donors, a V segment was called functional when productive rearrangements were above 56.7%, and segregating when the standard deviation between donors exceeded 5%. To diagnose cytomegalovirus status from the catalog of TCR beta chain sequences, a statistical classification framework was built. V and J gene assignment, in a later analysis, came from comparing TCR nucleotide sequences with IMGT/GENE-DB human TR gene sequences. The TCRdist pipeline was used in a later analysis to assign CDR3 sequences and most-parsimonious VDJ recombination scenarios. A later analysis defined each TCR beta chain by its CDR3 amino acid sequence plus V-gene family, and excluded reads lacking a unique V-gene family. To address suspected cross-contamination and a sequencing artifact, a later analysis removed around 600 highly shared, low-generation-probability nucleotide sequences. A later analysis calculated a clonal expansion index for each public chain from normalized within-repertoire ranks of inferred template counts. In a later analysis, generation probabilities were computed using a VDJ recombination model fitted to out-of-frame rearrangements, and the results were checked against IGoR. In a later analysis, TCR-TCR, TCR-HLA and TCR-CMV co-occurrence was scored with hypergeometric tests, and a repertoire-size bias correction was applied to TCR pairs. A later analysis estimated false discovery rates by permuting HLA or CMV assignments 20 times. In a later analysis, co-occurring TCRs were grouped using DBSCAN, with TCRdist sequence similarity added in when clustering inside HLA-allele-positive subsets. Repertoires with fewer than 30,000 or more than 120,000 public chains were left out of co-occurrence clustering, as were five repertoires with anomalous nucleotide sharing. TCRdb's version of the immuneACCESS table is confined to in-frame rearrangements and falls short of the full clone set. An unresolved V gene accounts for under half of the shortfall where checked; the remainder is of unknown origin. That table gives V, J and clone size, and the DNA gave D and trimming. Here the sample has 150,000 or so clones; around two thirds occur a single time. Of the sample, around 1.6% falls within the top ten clones.

These data come from a study of cytomegalovirus exposure and HLA in healthy donors (dated by TCRdb to between 2016 and 2019). Describing the broader study: An earlier analysis of 587 of the donors reported 276 Gb of sequence data and around 100 million unique TCR beta sequences obtained from about 179 million T cells. Across roughly 420 genotyped donors of the cohort, an average of about 220,000 unique TCR beta nucleotide sequences per donor were sequenced, and roughly 20% of those sequences were non-productive. The genetic ancestry cluster associated with self-reported Caucasian donors included 65% to 90% of the roughly 390 genotyped donors. To study patterns of TCR occurrence, a later analysis re-analyzed previously published TCR beta repertoires from several hundred donors and added high-resolution HLA genotyping. Donor age, sex, ethnicity and CMV serostatus were collected together with the repertoire data. The number of typed donors differed by locus: about 620-640 for A, B, C, DRB1 and DQB1; roughly 510 for DQA1; approximately 600 for DPA1; and about 470 for DPB1. In an earlier analysis of over 550 of the donors, high-throughput TCR beta sequencing was used to judge whether each TCR beta V gene segment behaved as functional or pseudogenic. Besides the first cohort of hundreds of subjects, a separate validation cohort made up of over 95 different subjects was used. Every repertoire in the discovery cohort had been generated on one and the same sequencing platform. Both class I and class II loci were covered by HLA typing, at four-digit resolution. Because of strong linkage in the cohort, 5 or 6 DR-DQ haplotypes were treated as single units for association and clustering. The study combined high-throughput TCR immunosequencing, statistical association of individual TCRs with disease status, and machine learning to predict cytomegalovirus infection status. The study used immunosequencing to profile the T cell repertoires of 666 subjects and linked those repertoires to cytomegalovirus serostatus. An early release covering 550 to 650 HLA-typed donors comprised about 300 gigabases of sequencing data and around 86 million unique TCR sequences. The study aimed to test whether cataloging public T cell receptors could reveal signatures of past pathogen exposure. In a later genetic analysis, genome-wide SNP genotypes for about 65% of the 666 donors were used, and that subset was treated as a discovery cohort. The later analysis used no new phenotypic data to find candidate immune exposures, relying instead on TCR beta sequences and their occurrence across donors. On the study overall, not on this receptor specifically: This cohort had only TCR beta chains sequenced, and the lack of alpha or paired-chain data limited which features could be detected. A few of the identified cytomegalovirus-associated TCR beta chains were confirmed in vitro to be specific for cytomegalovirus antigens. A later genetic analysis associated a missense DCLRE1C variant with V-gene and J-gene trimming of TCR beta chains, and an independent cohort replicated the association. In a later analysis, HLA-associated TCR beta chains showed more clonal expansion and lower generation probabilities than non-associated chains that were equally common. Sequencing depth was assumed to be roughly uniform across donors in the presence/absence analyses, though that assumption may not hold. In an earlier analysis of some 500 of the donors, most TCR beta V segments were observed in productive rearrangements about 90% or about 30% of the time, broadly matching IMGT annotations. Because HLA typing was missing for some donors at each locus, association tests included only the typed subset. According to the authors, the approach could potentially be generalized to other disease states and immunological phenotypes. The sequencing pipeline was judged likely to have produced a cluster of highly shared sequence variants as a technical artifact. According to a later analysis, most CMV-associated TCR beta chains appeared to be HLA-restricted, and the HLA associations seemed to be driven largely by CMV exposure. Linkage disequilibrium might explain the correlated functional status among segregating V segments, but an unknown experimental factor could not be ruled out. In a later analysis, the rate of TCR association differed among HLA loci, with DRB1 alleles having the most associated TCRs and HLA-C alleles having the fewest. Most TCR sequences were seen in very few donors, while some public TCRs were found in many individuals. A further reported finding was that TCR beta sequences accurately predicted the HLA-A and HLA-B alleles for most subjects in the first cohort. Because counts were too low, roughly 17 rarely observed V segments, including chromosome 9 orphons, were left out of the earlier analysis of a few hundred of the donors. In a later analysis, about 16,000 TCR beta sequences were associated with specific HLA alleles at a false discovery rate of 0.05. Cytomegalovirus status was reported to be diagnosed by the classifier with high specificity and sensitivity in both the original and validation cohorts. A later genetic analysis reported fewer N-insertions in productive TCRs among donors in an Asian-associated ancestry cluster than the roughly 690-donor mean. Immune exposure information for the cohort was limited to CMV serostatus. A total of 150 to 200 TCR beta chains were listed by the study as associated with cytomegalovirus. Strong co-occurrence of HLA alleles, especially DR and DQ, made assigning TCR associations to individual alleles difficult. In a later analysis, several top co-occurrence clusters were reported to appear linked to parvovirus B19, influenza, CMV and Epstein-Barr virus.

Input material: PBMCs. The sequence was collected from a young woman in good health and CMV-seronegative.

The DNA reads TGTGCCAGCAACCTACTAGGCGGGAACACTGAAGCTTTCTTT. Its translation is CASNLLGGNTEAFF. The V and J segments used are TRBV9 and TRBJ1-1, with no confidently assigned D gene. Trimming removed 6 bases from V and 1 base from J, leaving 13 bases between the germline ends. The CDR3 goes from the cysteine to the phenylalanine over 14 residues. Left in the record is the CDR3 DNA by itself, 42 bases read in frame from the first base. Based on the germline V gene, the CDR1 and CDR2 sequences are SGDLS and YYNGEE.